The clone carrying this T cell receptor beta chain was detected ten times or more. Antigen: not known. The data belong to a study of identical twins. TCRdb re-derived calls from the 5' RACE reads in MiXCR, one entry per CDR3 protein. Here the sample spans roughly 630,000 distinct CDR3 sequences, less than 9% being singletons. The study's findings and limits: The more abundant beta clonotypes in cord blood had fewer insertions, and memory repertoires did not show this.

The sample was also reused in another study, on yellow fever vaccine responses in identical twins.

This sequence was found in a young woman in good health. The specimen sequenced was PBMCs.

The CDR3 is CSATSTGPYEQYF. CDR3 DNA sequence: TGCAGTGCTACTTCGACAGGTCCCTACGAGCAGTACTTC. The V and J genes are TRBV20-1 and TRBJ2-7; D is perhaps TRBD1 (6 bases). Per germline, CDR1 DFQATT and CDR2 SNEGSKA (reference sequence). The V end lost 4 bases, the J end lost 2 bases, and 12 bases lay between the germline ends. The CDR3 sequence is 13 residues long.